This T cell receptor (beta chain) was recorded in a study of blood T cells in healthy people across ages (dated by TCRdb to the mid-2010s). About the full investigation: In model experiments, template switching captured about one uniquely barcoded TCR beta cDNA molecule for every two T cells. For two donors (one aged 18 to 29 and one aged 80 or older), the study analyzed two additional independent replicas of 1 million unique cDNA reads from the same blood draw. The donors were divided into four age groups: young (average approximately 17 years), middle-aged (roughly 40), aged (approximately 62) and long-lived (nearly 85). Using deep sequencing normalized with unique cDNA molecular identifiers, the study measured how TCR beta repertoire diversity changes with age.

The library was made by 5' RACE. TCRdb records Illumina HiSeq 2500 as the sequencer. The second PCR ran for roughly 7 to 12 cycles and used a J-beta primer mix along with a sample-barcoded 5' primer. A unique molecular identifier was introduced onto each TCR beta cDNA molecule by a template-switch 5' adaptor carrying 12 random nucleotides. Each sample yielded at least 3 million CDR3-containing paired-end reads. All of the RNA was converted into first-strand cDNA using the Mint cDNA synthesis kit, with a TRBC-specific oligonucleotide serving as the primer. Following uracil-DNA glycosylase treatment, a first 18-cycle PCR with universal primers M1SS and BC2_uni_R was performed on all cDNA. The authors' analysis ran thus. Each sample was normalized by randomly selecting 1 million high-quality reads, each carrying a distinct molecular identifier. Instead of being binned into consensus sequences, reads with shared molecular identifiers were discarded. MiTCR, run with a Q25 quality threshold and the strictest error-elimination algorithm, handled CDR3 identification, clonotype clustering and error correction. A nonparametric unseen species model with Euler transformation was used to estimate a lower bound on total TCR beta diversity. TCRdb ran its own pipeline on the public reads, namely fastp trimming at Q25 and MiXCR clone calling, and kept in-frame beta chains. Duplicate CDR3 protein sequences are folded into a single record with the most common DNA and genes. The authors' filters were not applied to this entry. Here the sample has some 890,000 distinct CDR3 sequences; about 27% occur a single time. Clones ranked in the top ten supply about 10% of the sample.

This clonotype has just a few counts. Its antigen remains unidentified. Within one base of it there is no much larger clone, and no base qualities were kept. Beyond this particular receptor, the publication reports: Estimates of total diversity from one million sequenced T cells were regarded as lower bounds and underestimates. Because donor CMV infection status was unknown, age-related changes in expanded clonotypes were potentially confounded. A strong correlation was found between observed TCR beta diversity and the percentage of naive T cells measured by flow cytometry. As age increased, observed TCR beta diversity per million T cells dropped in a roughly linear way, and a significant reduction was already evident by age 40. Since profiling was done on bulk unsorted PBMCs, naive and antigen-experienced compartments could not be conclusively compared. Compared with the aged group, the long-lived group had more naive CD4+ T cells, fewer expanded clones and increased TCR diversity, suggesting age selection.

Donors were a few dozen systemically healthy Caucasian individuals from Russia aged roughly 6 to 100 years. Approximately 10 milliliters of peripheral blood were collected from each donor into EDTA-treated Vacutainer tubes. PBMCs were isolated by Ficoll-Paque density-gradient centrifugation, with at least 6 million obtained per sample. Trizol reagent was used to extract total RNA from PBMCs, with at least 5.5 micrograms per sample. Naive CD45RAhigh/CD27high T cell percentages were measured by flow cytometry on a PBMC aliquot from every donor. The CDR3 spans 15 residues, from the cysteine through the phenylalanine. The entry retains the CDR3 DNA only, 45 bases that are in frame from base 1. CDR1 and CDR2 are read off the germline V gene as KGHDR and SFDVKD. Trimming takes 4 bases from V and 5 bases from J, and the germline ends sit 14 bases apart. A further study also used this sample, focusing on T cells of mothers and their children. As the second paper documents: Nine systemically healthy Caucasian individuals served as donors, namely three mothers together with their six children. cDNA synthesis consumed the entire amount of extracted RNA, loaded at 1.5 ug RNA in each 15 ul reaction. In the second PCR, the M1S primer added sample barcodes and 2-4 random nucleotides. Over 8 million TCR beta CDR3 reads came from each mother, compared with some 3 million reads from each child. Thymic selection similarly shapes TCR recombination output in related and unrelated pairs, with minor effect from inherited differences. Related mother-child pairs always showed normalized repertoire overlap that was slightly higher than in unrelated mother-child pairs, though the difference was never significant. Persistent microchimeric T cell clones were not detected, at a sensitivity of 95 to 100 clones per million clonotypes. Deep NGS was used in the study to compare the TCR beta repertoires of mothers and children and to look for features that separate related mother-child pairs from unrelated individuals. Mothers averaged roughly 40 +/- 4 years of age and children averaged about 10 +/- 4 years. Libraries were sequenced on Illumina HiSeq 2000 with 100+100 nt paired-end reads after adapter ligation with NEBNext reagents. Mother and child libraries were prepared a month apart and sequenced in separate runs to prevent cross-contamination. For each donor, between about 500,000 and 2,000,000 distinct TCR beta clonotypes were identified. Naive TCR beta clonotypes were estimated from low-frequency clonotypes matched to each donor's FACS-determined naive share, without sorting.

The chain employs TRBV24-1 and TRBJ1-5, with an unclear D gene assignment. Sequencing used blood. This sequence originates from a middle-aged woman in good health. The base sequence is TGTGCCACCAGTGACCCTAGGACGGCAGATCAGCCCCAGCATTTT. It translates to CATSDPRTADQPQHF.